A single sample is the source of the 11 T cell receptor beta chains below, sequenced in a study of immune evolution from preneoplasia to lung adenocarcinoma. Sequencing was performed with immunoSEQ multiplex PCR; in TCRdb, only in-frame clones are kept and a portion is missing. The sample shows 15,000 to 20,000 clones, 65% to 90% of them seen only once. The sequencing sample was made of FFPE invasive lung adenocarcinoma tissue. The receptor set was obtained from a person aged 65 to 85 with invasive lung adenocarcinoma.

V usage is TRBV30 and J usage is TRBJ1-2; D perhaps matches TRBD1 (6 bases). CDR3 size: 15 residues. CDR1 is GTSNPN and CDR2 is SVGIG in the germline V gene (reference sequence). The V end lost 0 bases, the J end lost 5 bases, and 16 bases lay between the germline ends. As DNA, the CDR3 is TGTGCCTGGAGTGTCCCCGGGGGGCTTGGGTATGGCTACACCTTC. Its translation: CAWSVPGGLGYGYTF.

This rearrangement joins TRBV15 to TRBJ2-2; TRBD2 agrees at 8 bases. The CDR3 has 17 residues. CDR1 LNHNV and CDR2 YYDKDF come from the germline V gene (reference sequence). Germline trimming cut 9 bases from V and 5 bases from J; bases unmatched to any gene: 17. CDR3 DNA sequence: TGTGCCACTCAGCAAGGGGGACTAGGCCTGTTGACCGGGGAGCTGTTTTTT. Amino acids: CATQQGGLGLLTGELFF.

The chain employs TRBV11-2 and TRBJ2-4; TRBD2 aligns across 8 bases. This CDR3 has 16 residues. Germline V gene data show CDR1 as SGHAT and CDR2 as FQNNGV. The trim removed 0 bases at V and 6 bases at J, leaving 7 bases unmatched. CDR3 loop: CASSLEGRGGLNIQYF. The CDR3 bases are TGTGCCAGCAGCTTAGAAGGACGGGGGGGCTTAAACATTCAGTACTTC.

This chain joins TRBV11-2 and TRBJ2-2; 10 nucleotides align to TRBD2. There are 17 residues in the CDR3. CDR1 SGHAT and CDR2 FQNNGV come from the germline V gene. J lost 2 bases, V lost 0 bases, and 3 bases had no gene match. The CDR3 loop reads CASSLDGLAENTGELFF. The CDR3 DNA sequence: TGTGCCAGCAGCTTAGATGGACTAGCGGAAAACACCGGGGAGCTGTTTTTT.

The chain uses TRBV29-1 and TRBJ1-1; tentatively, D is TRBD1 (6 bases). Germline V gives CDR1 SQVTM, CDR2 ANQGSEA. With 7 bases removed from V and 6 bases from J, the gap between germline ends came to 9 bases. CDR3 length equals 10 residues. For the CDR3, the DNA is TGCAGCGCCTGGACAGCTGAAGCTTTCTTT. This gives the protein CSAWTAEAFF.

V and J are TRBV28 and TRBJ2-1; D perhaps matches TRBD2 (6 bases). Germline assignment: CDR1 MDHEN and CDR2 SYDVKM. Trimming removed 7 bases from V and 7 bases from J, with 11 bases in between. CDR3 size: 12 residues. As DNA, the CDR3 is TGTGCCAGCACAGTGAGCGGGAATGAGCAGTTCTTC. It translates to CASTVSGNEQFF.

CDR3 DNA: TGTGCCAGCAGGGGGGACGCCGCCTACGAGCAGTACTTC. Protein: CASRGDAAYEQYF. The chain joins TRBV6-5 to TRBJ2-7; D possibly matches TRBD1 or TRBD2 (5 bases each). The CDR3 covers 13 residues. CDR1 MNHEY and CDR2 SVGAGI come from the germline V gene. Trimming cost V 6 bases and J 2 bases, with 11 bases left between them.

CDR3 in amino acids: CASSRNDYGYTF. CDR3 nucleotides: TGTGCCAGCAGCCGGAATGATTATGGCTACACCTTC. The chain combines TRBV7-2 with TRBJ1-2; D call uncertain. The CDR3 loop spans 12 amino acids. Looked up from germline, CDR1 is SGHTA and CDR2 is FQGNSA. Trimming removed 5 bases from V and 5 bases from J, with 9 bases in between.

The chain carries TRBV19 and TRBJ1-5; D may be TRBD1 (5 bases). The CDR3 length is 13 residues. V lost 3 bases and J 6 bases, leaving 9 bases between the germline ends. Germline V gene lookup returns CDR1 LNHDA and CDR2 SQIVND (reference sequence). This CDR3 is CASSMWGIQPQHF. The DNA for the CDR3 is TGTGCCAGTAGTATGTGGGGGATTCAGCCCCAGCATTTT.

The rearrangement uses TRBV28 and TRBJ1-5; possibly TRBD1 for D (5 bases). Trimming took off 6 bases at V and 4 bases at J, with 13 bases between the two ends. This CDR3 has 14 amino acids. Germline CDR1 is MDHEN and CDR2 is SYDVKM. In nucleotides, the CDR3 is TGTGCCAGCAGAGCCTCCGGGACGAATCAGCCCCAGCATTTT. Translation: CASRASGTNQPQHF.

The chain has TRBV27 and TRBJ1-5; no clear D. V was shortened by 5 bases and J by 0 bases, with 8 bases between the two germline ends. The CDR3 covers 14 residues. Germline values: CDR1 MNHEY, CDR2 SMNVEV (reference sequence). The CDR3 coding sequence is TGTGCCAGCAGTCACCAGAATAGCAATCAGCCCCAGCATTTT. Translating it yields CASSHQNSNQPQHF.